This TCR beta chain is from a study of blood T cells in healthy people across ages. At the level of the study: Roughly one uniquely barcoded beta molecule per two T cells was captured. General study results and limits: The recorded TCR beta diversity per million T cells decreased in a roughly linear manner with age. Diversity was higher, and naive CD4+ cells more numerous, in long-lived donors than in aged donors.

V was pared by 5 bases and J by 4 bases, with 5 bases of the junction left unmatched. Germline CDR1 and CDR2: DFQATT and SNEGSKA (reference sequence). The CDR3 has 13 residues. Next came a second PCR, run for about 6 to 11 cycles, which used a sample-barcoded 5' primer along with a J-beta primer mix. TCRdb re-called the 5' RACE reads with MiXCR, one entry per CDR3 protein. This sample has 1.4 million to 1.5 million distinct CDR3 sequences, with roughly 45% found just once. A word on this clonotype: Its target is not known.

The receptor comes from a woman younger than 30 in good health. Sequencing was carried out using blood. The chain is built from TRBV20-1 and TRBJ2-5; the match to TRBD1 covers 9 bases. The CDR3 DNA sequence: TGCAGTGCTGGGGACAGGGCGAGAGAGACCCAGTACTTC. Translation: CSAGDRARETQYF.